This is a list of T cell receptor beta chains from one sample in a study of shared clonotypes between healthy human individuals. Assay: immunoSEQ multiplex PCR; the TCRdb copy retains only in-frame clones and omits some. Of around 2.1 million clones in the sample, nearly 97% were seen once. Material: naive CD4+ T cells sorted from blood. The receptor source for this set is a man between 18 and 29 years old in good health. The CDR3 runs from the conserved cysteine through the conserved F or W. D genes are given only for firm matches. Expanded clones get a size class; other rows say once, few or many, or leave the size out.

d_gene: NA; abundance: NA; v_gene: TRBV6-5; j_gene: TRBJ2-5; CDR3aa: CASRRGQLSRTQYF; CDR3nt: TGTGCCAGCAGGCGCGGACAGTTATCAAGGACCCAGTACTTC
d_gene: NA; abundance: NA; v_gene: TRBV10-3; j_gene: TRBJ1-4; CDR3aa: CAISGTPSDEKLFF; CDR3nt: TGTGCCATCAGTGGGACCCCTTCGGATGAAAAACTGTTTTTT
d_gene: NA; abundance: NA; v_gene: TRBV5-1; j_gene: TRBJ1-1; CDR3aa: CASSSGFTEAFF; CDR3nt: TGCGCCAGCAGCTCCGGTTTCACTGAAGCTTTCTTT
d_gene: NA; abundance: NA; v_gene: TRBV2; j_gene: TRBJ1-2; CDR3aa: CASSEGRGRKNGYTF; CDR3nt: TGTGCCAGCAGTGAAGGCCGGGGGCGGAAGAATGGCTACACCTTC
d_gene: NA; abundance: NA; v_gene: TRBV7-7; j_gene: TRBJ2-3; CDR3aa: CASSYRVTDTQYF; CDR3nt: TGTGCTAGCAGCTACAGGGTTACGGATACGCAGTATTTT
d_gene: TRBD2; abundance: NA; v_gene: TRBV30; j_gene: TRBJ2-3; CDR3aa: CAWSEGGTQYF; CDR3nt: TGTGCCTGGAGTGAGGGAGGGACGCAGTATTTT
d_gene: TRBD1; abundance: once; v_gene: TRBV6-6; j_gene: TRBJ2-7; CDR3aa: CASSYSGQGIYEQYF; CDR3nt: TGTGCCAGCAGTTACTCGGGACAGGGGATCTACGAGCAGTACTTC
d_gene: NA; abundance: NA; v_gene: TRBV4-3; j_gene: TRBJ2-5; CDR3aa: CASSPHGVQETQYF; CDR3nt: TGCGCCAGCAGCCCCCATGGGGTTCAAGAGACCCAGTACTTC
d_gene: TRBD2; abundance: NA; v_gene: TRBV11-2; j_gene: TRBJ2-7; CDR3aa: CASSLDISGTSGRARYF; CDR3nt: TGTGCCAGCAGCTTAGATATTTCCGGGACTAGCGGGAGGGCTCGGTACTTC
d_gene: NA; abundance: NA; v_gene: TRBV7-9; j_gene: TRBJ2-7; CDR3aa: CASSLVQGLEQYF; CDR3nt: TGTGCCAGCAGCTTAGTACAGGGCCTCGAGCAGTACTTC
d_gene: TRBD2; abundance: NA; v_gene: TRBV5-5; j_gene: TRBJ2-1; CDR3aa: CASSLEAGRGNEQFF; CDR3nt: TGTGCCAGCAGCTTGGAAGCGGGAAGGGGAAATGAGCAGTTCTTC
d_gene: TRBD1; abundance: NA; v_gene: TRBV7-2; j_gene: TRBJ1-2; CDR3aa: CASSLSGTGIGYTF; CDR3nt: TGTGCCAGCAGCTTAAGTGGGACAGGGATCGGCTACACCTTC
d_gene: TRBD1; abundance: NA; v_gene: TRBV7-8; j_gene: TRBJ1-5; CDR3aa: CASSSFTGDNQPQHF; CDR3nt: TGTGCCAGCAGCTCCTTTACAGGGGACAATCAGCCCCAGCATTTT
d_gene: TRBD2; abundance: NA; v_gene: TRBV7-8; j_gene: TRBJ2-4; CDR3aa: CASSPKAASGGVNIQYF; CDR3nt: TGTGCCAGCAGCCCCAAAGCGGCTAGCGGGGGGGTAAACATTCAGTACTTC
d_gene: NA; abundance: NA; v_gene: TRBV5-1; j_gene: TRBJ2-5; CDR3aa: CASSRGYQETQYF; CDR3nt: TGCGCCAGCAGCAGGGGGTACCAAGAGACCCAGTACTTC
d_gene: NA; abundance: NA; v_gene: TRBV19; j_gene: TRBJ1-6; CDR3aa: CASSMFWVADSPLHF; CDR3nt: TGTGCCAGTAGTATGTTCTGGGTGGCGGATTCACCCCTCCACTTT
d_gene: NA; abundance: NA; v_gene: TRBV19; j_gene: TRBJ1-1; CDR3aa: CASSSFEGDTEAFF; CDR3nt: TGTGCCAGTAGTTCATTTGAGGGAGACACTGAAGCTTTCTTT
d_gene: TRBD2; abundance: NA; v_gene: TRBV9; j_gene: TRBJ2-5; CDR3aa: CASSVATSGGSQETQYF; CDR3nt: TGTGCCAGCAGCGTAGCGACTAGCGGGGGGTCTCAAGAGACCCAGTACTTC
d_gene: NA; abundance: NA; v_gene: TRBV5-1; j_gene: TRBJ2-5; CDR3aa: CASSGGSLETQYF; CDR3nt: TGCGCCAGCAGCGGGGGTTCACTGGAGACCCAGTACTTC
d_gene: NA; abundance: once; v_gene: TRBV6-6; j_gene: TRBJ2-3; CDR3aa: CASSPPGGADTQYF; CDR3nt: TGTGCCAGCAGTCCCCCTGGGGGAGCAGATACGCAGTATTTT
d_gene: NA; abundance: NA; v_gene: TRBV18; j_gene: TRBJ1-2; CDR3aa: CASSPGSDYGYTF; CDR3nt: TGTGCCAGCTCACCAGGGTCGGACTATGGCTACACCTTC
d_gene: NA; abundance: NA; v_gene: TRBV6-5; j_gene: TRBJ1-2; CDR3aa: CASSYYGEANYGYTF; CDR3nt: TGTGCCAGCAGTTACTACGGGGAAGCTAACTATGGCTACACCTTC
d_gene: NA; abundance: NA; v_gene: TRBV30; j_gene: TRBJ2-7; CDR3aa: CAWSLPGAGIYEQYF; CDR3nt: TGTGCCTGGAGTCTCCCTGGGGCAGGAATCTACGAGCAGTACTTC
d_gene: NA; abundance: NA; v_gene: TRBV6-5; j_gene: TRBJ2-7; CDR3aa: CASSRGSDEQYF; CDR3nt: TGTGCCAGCAGCCGGGGGTCTGACGAGCAGTACTTC
d_gene: NA; abundance: NA; v_gene: TRBV6-5; j_gene: TRBJ2-4; CDR3aa: CASSSGQIAKNIQYF; CDR3nt: TGTGCCAGCAGTTCTGGACAGATAGCCAAAAACATTCAGTACTTC
d_gene: NA; abundance: once; v_gene: TRBV5-6; j_gene: TRBJ2-7; CDR3aa: CASSLAGRGLYEQYF; CDR3nt: TGTGCCAGCAGCTTGGCTGGCAGGGGTCTATACGAGCAGTACTTC
d_gene: NA; abundance: NA; v_gene: TRBV7-3; j_gene: TRBJ2-3; CDR3aa: CASSLTARSYGVQYF; CDR3nt: TGTGCCAGCAGCTTAACGGCTAGATCATATGGGGTGCAGTATTTT
d_gene: NA; abundance: NA; v_gene: TRBV10-1; j_gene: TRBJ1-6; CDR3aa: CASNRAFYNSPLHF; CDR3nt: TGCGCCAGCAACAGGGCGTTCTATAATTCACCCCTCCACTTT
d_gene: TRBD2; abundance: NA; v_gene: TRBV19; j_gene: TRBJ2-2; CDR3aa: CASSHSLAANTGELFF; CDR3nt: TGTGCCAGTAGTCATTCCCTAGCGGCGAACACCGGGGAGCTGTTTTTT
d_gene: TRBD2; abundance: NA; v_gene: TRBV19; j_gene: TRBJ2-3; CDR3aa: CASSSGLASDTQYF; CDR3nt: TGTGCCAGTAGTAGCGGACTAGCGTCAGATACGCAGTATTTT
d_gene: NA; abundance: NA; v_gene: TRBV5-1; j_gene: TRBJ1-5; CDR3aa: CASSLGMSSNQPQHF; CDR3nt: TGCGCCAGCAGCTTGGGCATGTCGAGCAATCAGCCCCAGCATTTT
d_gene: TRBD2; abundance: NA; v_gene: TRBV5-1; j_gene: TRBJ2-7; CDR3aa: CASSFPSGGSLREQYF; CDR3nt: TGCGCCAGCAGCTTTCCTAGCGGGGGGTCCCTTCGCGAGCAGTACTTC
d_gene: TRBD1; abundance: NA; v_gene: TRBV28; j_gene: TRBJ1-6; CDR3aa: CASILRTGGYSPLHF; CDR3nt: TGTGCCAGCATCCTCCGGACAGGTGGCTATTCACCCCTCCACTTT
d_gene: NA; abundance: NA; v_gene: TRBV5-1; j_gene: TRBJ2-7; CDR3aa: CASSSTGGSYEQYF; CDR3nt: TGCGCCAGCAGCTCTACAGGAGGCTCCTACGAGCAGTACTTC
d_gene: NA; abundance: NA; v_gene: TRBV6-5; j_gene: TRBJ2-7; CDR3aa: CASSYDSRAYEQYF; CDR3nt: TGTGCCAGCAGTTACGATTCTCGCGCCTACGAGCAGTACTTC
d_gene: NA; abundance: NA; v_gene: TRBV28; j_gene: TRBJ2-7; CDR3aa: CASSSQGFIWYEQYF; CDR3nt: TGTGCCAGCAGTTCCCAGGGATTTATTTGGTACGAGCAGTACTTC
d_gene: NA; abundance: NA; v_gene: TRBV28; j_gene: TRBJ1-4; CDR3aa: CASSFFPAATNEKLFF; CDR3nt: TGTGCCAGCAGTTTTTTCCCGGCCGCAACTAATGAAAAACTGTTTTTT
d_gene: NA; abundance: NA; v_gene: TRBV13; j_gene: TRBJ1-2; CDR3aa: CASTQDGGGYTF; CDR3nt: TGTGCCAGCACCCAAGATGGGGGCGGCTACACCTTC
d_gene: NA; abundance: NA; v_gene: TRBV2; j_gene: TRBJ1-5; CDR3aa: CASLGQGSHQPQHF; CDR3nt: TGTGCCAGCCTGGGGCAGGGATCGCATCAGCCCCAGCATTTT
d_gene: TRBD2; abundance: NA; v_gene: TRBV10-3; j_gene: TRBJ2-5; CDR3aa: CAISGGLAGGQETQYF; CDR3nt: TGTGCCATCAGTGGCGGACTAGCGGGAGGGCAAGAGACCCAGTACTTC
d_gene: TRBD2; abundance: NA; v_gene: TRBV7-9; j_gene: TRBJ2-1; CDR3aa: CASSLASGDPWFF; CDR3nt: TGTGCCAGCAGCTTGGCTAGCGGGGATCCCTGGTTCTTC
d_gene: NA; abundance: NA; v_gene: TRBV5-4; j_gene: TRBJ2-7; CDR3aa: CASSRAGEYEQYF; CDR3nt: TGTGCCAGCAGCCGGGCTGGCGAGTACGAGCAGTACTTC
d_gene: NA; abundance: NA; v_gene: TRBV28; j_gene: TRBJ2-3; CDR3aa: CASSLSTDTQYF; CDR3nt: TGTGCCAGCAGTTTATCCACAGATACGCAGTATTTT
d_gene: NA; abundance: NA; v_gene: TRBV6-1; j_gene: TRBJ2-1; CDR3aa: CASQSTIDNNEQFF; CDR3nt: TGTGCCAGCCAGTCGACTATTGACAACAATGAGCAGTTCTTC
d_gene: NA; abundance: NA; v_gene: TRBV2; j_gene: TRBJ2-7; CDR3aa: CASSEESDRTYSYEQYF; CDR3nt: TGTGCCAGCAGTGAAGAGAGCGACCGCACTTACTCCTACGAGCAGTACTTC
d_gene: NA; abundance: once; v_gene: TRBV7-9; j_gene: TRBJ2-2; CDR3aa: CASTMHRDTGELFF; CDR3nt: TGTGCCAGCACCATGCACAGGGACACCGGGGAGCTGTTTTTT
d_gene: NA; abundance: NA; v_gene: TRBV5-1; j_gene: TRBJ2-7; CDR3aa: CASSEPGGEQYF; CDR3nt: TGCGCCAGCAGTGAGCCCGGTGGCGAGCAGTACTTC
d_gene: TRBD2; abundance: NA; v_gene: TRBV19; j_gene: TRBJ2-7; CDR3aa: CASSPRTSGVTYEQYF; CDR3nt: TGTGCCAGTAGTCCCAGGACTAGCGGGGTAACCTACGAGCAGTACTTC
d_gene: TRBD1; abundance: NA; v_gene: TRBV4-1; j_gene: TRBJ2-7; CDR3aa: CASSQAPTGPYEQYF; CDR3nt: TGCGCCAGCAGCCAAGCCCCGACAGGGCCCTACGAGCAGTACTTC